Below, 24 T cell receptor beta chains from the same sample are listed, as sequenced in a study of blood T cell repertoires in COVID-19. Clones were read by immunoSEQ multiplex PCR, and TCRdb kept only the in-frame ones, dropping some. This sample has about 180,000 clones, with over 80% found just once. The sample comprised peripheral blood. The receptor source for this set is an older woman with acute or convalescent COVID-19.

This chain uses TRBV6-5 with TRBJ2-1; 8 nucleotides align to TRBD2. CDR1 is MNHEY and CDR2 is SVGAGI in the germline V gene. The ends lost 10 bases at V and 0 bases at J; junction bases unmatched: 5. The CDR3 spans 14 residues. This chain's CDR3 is CATGAGGSYNEQFF. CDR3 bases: TGTGCCACCGGTGCGGGGGGCTCCTACAATGAGCAGTTCTTC.

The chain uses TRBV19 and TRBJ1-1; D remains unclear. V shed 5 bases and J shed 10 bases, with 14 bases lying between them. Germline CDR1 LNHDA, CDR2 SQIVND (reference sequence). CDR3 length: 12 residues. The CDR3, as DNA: TGTGCCAGTAGTGAGCCCACAGAACCAGCTTTCTTT. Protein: CASSEPTEPAFF.

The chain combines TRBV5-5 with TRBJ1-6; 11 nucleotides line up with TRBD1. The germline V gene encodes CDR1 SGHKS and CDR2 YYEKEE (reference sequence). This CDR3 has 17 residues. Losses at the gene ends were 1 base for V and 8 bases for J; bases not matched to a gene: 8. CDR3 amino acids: CASSLLGTGGLDSPLHF. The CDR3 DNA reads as TGTGCCAGCAGCTTGCTGGGGACAGGGGGATTGGATTCACCCCTCCACTTT. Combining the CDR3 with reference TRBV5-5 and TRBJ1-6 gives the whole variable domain DAGVTQSPTHLIKTRGQQVTLRCSPISGHKSVSWYQQVLGQGPQFIFQYYEKEERGRGNFPDRFSARQFPNYSSELNVNALLLGDSALYLCASSLLGTGGLDSPLHFGNGTRLTVT.

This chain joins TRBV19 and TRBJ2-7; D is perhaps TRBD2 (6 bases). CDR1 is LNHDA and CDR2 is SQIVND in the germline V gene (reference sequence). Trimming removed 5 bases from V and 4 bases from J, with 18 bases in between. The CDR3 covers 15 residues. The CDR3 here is CASSPNGRFGYEQYF. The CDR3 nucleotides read TGTGCCAGTAGTCCTAACGGGAGATTTGGTTACGAGCAGTACTTC.

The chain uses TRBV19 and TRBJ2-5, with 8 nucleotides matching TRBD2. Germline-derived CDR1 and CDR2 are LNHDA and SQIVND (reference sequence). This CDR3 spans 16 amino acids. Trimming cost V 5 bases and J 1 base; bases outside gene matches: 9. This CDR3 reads CASSSRVAGLQETQYF. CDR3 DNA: TGTGCCAGTAGTTCCCGGGTAGCGGGACTCCAAGAGACCCAGTACTTC.

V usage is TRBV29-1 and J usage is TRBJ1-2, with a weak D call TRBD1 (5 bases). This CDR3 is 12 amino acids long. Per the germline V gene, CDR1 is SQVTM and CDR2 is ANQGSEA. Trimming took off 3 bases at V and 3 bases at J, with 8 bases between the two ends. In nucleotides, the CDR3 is TGCAGCGTTGACTGGGGCGACTATGGCTACACCTTC. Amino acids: CSVDWGDYGYTF.

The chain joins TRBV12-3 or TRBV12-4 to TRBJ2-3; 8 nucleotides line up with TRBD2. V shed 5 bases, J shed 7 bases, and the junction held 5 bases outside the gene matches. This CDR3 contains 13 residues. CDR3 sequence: CASSGLAQNTQYF. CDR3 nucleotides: TGTGCCAGCAGTGGACTAGCCCAGAATACGCAGTATTTT.

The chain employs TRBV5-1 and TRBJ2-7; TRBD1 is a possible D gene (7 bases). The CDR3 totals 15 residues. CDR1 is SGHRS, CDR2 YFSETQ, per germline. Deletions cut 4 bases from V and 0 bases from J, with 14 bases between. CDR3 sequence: CASSRGTADSYEQYF. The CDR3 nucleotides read TGCGCCAGCAGCCGCGGGACAGCTGACTCCTACGAGCAGTACTTC.

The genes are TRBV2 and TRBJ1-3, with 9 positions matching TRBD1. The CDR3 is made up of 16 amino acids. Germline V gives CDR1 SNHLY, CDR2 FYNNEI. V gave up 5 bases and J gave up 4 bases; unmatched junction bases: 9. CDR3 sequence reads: CASSPPGQGLGNTIYF. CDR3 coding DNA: TGTGCCAGCAGTCCCCCGGGACAGGGCTTAGGAAACACCATATATTTT.

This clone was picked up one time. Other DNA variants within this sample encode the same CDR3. The CDR3: CASSLLAGVADTQYF. CDR3 in DNA: TGTGCCAGCAGCTTACTAGCGGGGGTAGCAGATACGCAGTATTTT. This chain joins TRBV7-9 and TRBJ2-3, with 10 bases identical to TRBD2. The CDR3 extends over 15 amino acids. V shed 2 bases and J 4 bases; nucleotides not matched to a gene: 3. Germline V lookup: CDR1 SEHNR, CDR2 FQNEAQ (reference sequence).

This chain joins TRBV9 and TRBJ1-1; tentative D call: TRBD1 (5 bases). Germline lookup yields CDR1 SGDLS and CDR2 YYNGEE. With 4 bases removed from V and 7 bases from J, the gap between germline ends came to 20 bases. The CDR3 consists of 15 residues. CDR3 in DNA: TGTGCCAGCAGCCCTCGGATGGGGGAGGACCGTGAAGCTTTCTTT. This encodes CASSPRMGEDREAFF.

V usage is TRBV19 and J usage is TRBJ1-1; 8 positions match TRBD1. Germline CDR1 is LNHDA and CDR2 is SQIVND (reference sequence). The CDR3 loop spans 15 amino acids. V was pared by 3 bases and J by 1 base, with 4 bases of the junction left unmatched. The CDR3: CASSIGQGGNTEAFF. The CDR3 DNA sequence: TGTGCCAGTAGTATCGGACAGGGTGGGAACACTGAAGCTTTCTTT.

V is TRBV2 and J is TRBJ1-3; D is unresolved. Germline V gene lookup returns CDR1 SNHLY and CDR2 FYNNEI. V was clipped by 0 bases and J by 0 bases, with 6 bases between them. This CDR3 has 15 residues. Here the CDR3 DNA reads TGTGCCAGCAGTGAAGCGTTCCTCTCTGGAAACACCATATATTTT. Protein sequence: CASSEAFLSGNTIYF.

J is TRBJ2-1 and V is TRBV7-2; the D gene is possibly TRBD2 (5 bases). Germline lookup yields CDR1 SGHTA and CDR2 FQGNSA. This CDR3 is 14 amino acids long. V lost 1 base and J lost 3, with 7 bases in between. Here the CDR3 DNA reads TGTGCCAGCAGCTTAGGCGGGTTCTACAATGAGCAGTTCTTC. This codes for CASSLGGFYNEQFF.

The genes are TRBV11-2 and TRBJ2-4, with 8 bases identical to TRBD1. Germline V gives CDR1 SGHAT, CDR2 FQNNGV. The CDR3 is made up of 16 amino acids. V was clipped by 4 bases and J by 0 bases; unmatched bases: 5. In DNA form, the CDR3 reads TGTGCCAGCAGCTCGTGGACAGGGCTAGCCAAAAACATTCAGTACTTC. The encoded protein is CASSSWTGLAKNIQYF.

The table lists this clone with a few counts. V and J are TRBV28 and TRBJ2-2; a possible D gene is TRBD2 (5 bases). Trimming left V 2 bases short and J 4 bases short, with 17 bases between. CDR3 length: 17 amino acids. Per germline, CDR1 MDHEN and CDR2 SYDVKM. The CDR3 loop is CASSLIGASSSTGELFF. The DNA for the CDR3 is TGTGCCAGCAGTTTAATAGGAGCTAGCTCGAGCACCGGGGAGCTGTTTTTT.

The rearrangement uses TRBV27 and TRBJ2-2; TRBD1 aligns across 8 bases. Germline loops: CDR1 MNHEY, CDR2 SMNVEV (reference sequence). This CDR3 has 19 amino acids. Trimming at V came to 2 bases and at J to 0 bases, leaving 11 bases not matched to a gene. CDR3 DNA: TGTGCCAGCAGTTTAGGTCGCCCAGGGGGCCCTTCGAACACCGGGGAGCTGTTTTTT. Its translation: CASSLGRPGGPSNTGELFF.

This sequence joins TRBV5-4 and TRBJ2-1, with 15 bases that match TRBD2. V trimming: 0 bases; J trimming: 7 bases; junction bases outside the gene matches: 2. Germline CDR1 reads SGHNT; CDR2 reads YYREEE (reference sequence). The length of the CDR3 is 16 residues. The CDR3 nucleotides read TGTGCCAGCAGCTTGGAAGGGACTAGCGGGAGGAATGAGCAGTTCTTC. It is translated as CASSLEGTSGRNEQFF.

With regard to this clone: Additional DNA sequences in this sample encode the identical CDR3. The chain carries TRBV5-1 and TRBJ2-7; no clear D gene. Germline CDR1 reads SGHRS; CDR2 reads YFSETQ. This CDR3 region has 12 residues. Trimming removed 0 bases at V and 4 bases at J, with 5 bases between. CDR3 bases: TGCGCCAGCAGCTTGGGGCAATACGAGCAGTACTTC. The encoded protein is CASSLGQYEQYF.

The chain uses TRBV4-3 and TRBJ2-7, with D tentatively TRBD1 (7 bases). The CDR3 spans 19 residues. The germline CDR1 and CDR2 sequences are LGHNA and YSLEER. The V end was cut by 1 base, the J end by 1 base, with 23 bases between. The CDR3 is CASSQAHYSRGDRSYEQYF. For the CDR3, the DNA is TGCGCCAGCAGCCAAGCCCACTACTCAAGGGGGGACAGATCCTACGAGCAGTACTTC.

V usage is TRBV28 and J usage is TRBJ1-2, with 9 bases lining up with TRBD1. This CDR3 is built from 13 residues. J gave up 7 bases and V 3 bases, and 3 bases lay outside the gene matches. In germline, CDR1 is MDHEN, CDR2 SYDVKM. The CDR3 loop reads CASSLNRGPGYTF. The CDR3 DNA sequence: TGTGCCAGCAGTTTGAACAGGGGGCCTGGCTACACCTTC.

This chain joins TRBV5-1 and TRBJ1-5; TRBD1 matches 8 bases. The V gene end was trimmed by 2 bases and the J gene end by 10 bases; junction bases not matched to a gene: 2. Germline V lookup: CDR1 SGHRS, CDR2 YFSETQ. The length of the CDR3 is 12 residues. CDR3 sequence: CASSFDRGPQHF. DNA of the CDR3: TGCGCCAGCAGCTTCGACAGGGGACCCCAGCATTTT.

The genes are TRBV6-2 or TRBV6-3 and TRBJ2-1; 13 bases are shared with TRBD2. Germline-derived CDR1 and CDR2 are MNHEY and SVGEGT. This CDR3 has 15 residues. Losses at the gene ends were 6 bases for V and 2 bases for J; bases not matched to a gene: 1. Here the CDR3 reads CASSTSGRAYNEQFF. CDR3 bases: TGTGCCAGCAGCACTAGCGGGAGGGCCTACAATGAGCAGTTCTTC.

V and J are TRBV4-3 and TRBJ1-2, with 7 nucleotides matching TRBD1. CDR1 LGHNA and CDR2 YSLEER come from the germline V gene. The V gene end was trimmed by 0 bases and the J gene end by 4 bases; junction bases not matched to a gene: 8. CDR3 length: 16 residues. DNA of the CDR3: TGCGCCAGCAGCCAAGATAACGCCAGGGGGACCTATGGCTACACCTTC. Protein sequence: CASSQDNARGTYGYTF.